These T cell receptor beta chains were read from a single sample in a study of T cells in narcolepsy. The table came from immunoSEQ multiplex PCR; TCRdb's copy has only in-frame clones and leaves some out. This table holds around 30,000 clones, roughly 80% found once. Sequenced input: memory (CD45RA-) CD4+ T cells from blood. The receptors were gathered from a human donor in good health. CDR3s include the opening cysteine and the closing phenylalanine or tryptophan. A D gene is named only where the DNA matches it firmly. A clone size is listed for some rows: how often the clone was seen (once, few, many), or a class if it is expanded.

j_call,d_call,clone_size,v_call,cdr3_aa,cdr3_nt
TRBJ2-5,TRBD1,-,TRBV6-1,CASRITGGVGETQYF,TGTGCCAGCAGGATAACAGGGGGCGTAGGGGAGACCCAGTACTTC
TRBJ1-1,TRBD1,-,TRBV29-1,CSVRDRGTGTEAFF,TGCAGCGTTCGGGACAGGGGAACTGGGACTGAAGCTTTCTTT
TRBJ2-5,-,-,TRBV11-2,CASSLGRGRRLGETQYF,TGTGCCAGCAGCTTAGGACGAGGGCGCCGATTAGGGGAGACCCAGTACTTC
TRBJ2-1,-,-,TRBV27,CASSPPGLPREQFF,TGTGCCAGCAGTCCCCCCGGATTGCCGCGGGAGCAGTTCTTC
TRBJ1-1,-,-,TRBV7-2,CASSLDRDRVSFF,TGTGCCAGCAGCTTAGATCGGGACCGCGTTTCTTTCTTT
TRBJ2-1,-,-,TRBV2,CASSESSHEQFF,TGTGCCAGCAGTGAATCTTCTCATGAGCAGTTCTTC
TRBJ2-1,-,-,TRBV30,CAWSVGLRDEQFF,TGTGCCTGGAGTGTAGGACTTCGGGATGAGCAGTTCTTC
TRBJ1-2,TRBD1,few,TRBV6-1,CASRPDRGLGGYTF,TGTGCCAGCAGACCGGACAGGGGACTAGGGGGCTACACCTTC
TRBJ1-6,-,-,TRBV7-9,CASSGARAPNSPLHF,TGTGCCAGCAGCGGCGCCCGGGCCCCTAATTCACCCCTCCACTTT
TRBJ2-1,-,-,TRBV7-9,CASSRRGGLSYNEQFF,TGTGCCAGCAGCCGGCGTGGGGGCCTCTCCTACAATGAGCAGTTCTTC
TRBJ2-2,-,-,TRBV15,CATSRTADTGELFF,TGTGCCACCAGCAGGACAGCTGACACCGGGGAGCTGTTTTTT
TRBJ1-4,-,few,TRBV6-6,CASSSTTGRSYEKLFF,TGTGCCAGCAGTTCGACTACAGGGAGGTCATATGAAAAACTGTTTTTT
TRBJ1-3,-,-,TRBV19,CASTIVAGSTSGNTIYF,TGTGCCAGTACTATAGTGGCGGGGAGTACCTCTGGAAACACCATATATTTT
TRBJ1-2,TRBD1,-,TRBV30,CAWRGQGNYGYTF,TGTGCCTGGAGAGGACAGGGAAACTATGGCTACACCTTC
TRBJ1-5,-,-,TRBV2,CASRPGGGVGGKPQHF,TGTGCCAGCAGACCCGGGGGGGGTGTTGGTGGGAAGCCCCAGCATTTT
TRBJ2-7,TRBD1,-,TRBV4-1,CASSLEGQGSYEQYF,TGCGCCAGCAGCCTCGAGGGACAGGGGTCCTACGAGCAGTACTTC
TRBJ2-7,-,-,TRBV28,CASSLAFPRDEQYF,TGTGCCAGCAGTTTGGCCTTCCCAAGGGACGAGCAGTACTTC
TRBJ1-5,-,-,TRBV6-5,CASRVGGNQPQHF,TGTGCCAGCAGAGTGGGGGGCAATCAGCCCCAGCATTTT
TRBJ1-2,-,-,TRBV9,CASSVGYSYGYTF,TGTGCCAGCAGCGTAGGCTATTCCTATGGCTACACCTTC
TRBJ2-3,-,-,TRBV5-1,CASSLTSGLPTDTQYF,TGCGCCAGCAGCCTAACCTCAGGGTTACCCACAGATACGCAGTATTTT
TRBJ2-7,TRBD2,-,TRBV5-8,CASSLVLAGADYEQYF,TGTGCCAGCAGCTTGGTACTAGCGGGGGCGGACTACGAGCAGTACTTC
TRBJ1-1,-,-,TRBV18,CASSAGERTEAFF,TGTGCCAGCTCAGCAGGGGAGCGCACTGAAGCTTTCTTT